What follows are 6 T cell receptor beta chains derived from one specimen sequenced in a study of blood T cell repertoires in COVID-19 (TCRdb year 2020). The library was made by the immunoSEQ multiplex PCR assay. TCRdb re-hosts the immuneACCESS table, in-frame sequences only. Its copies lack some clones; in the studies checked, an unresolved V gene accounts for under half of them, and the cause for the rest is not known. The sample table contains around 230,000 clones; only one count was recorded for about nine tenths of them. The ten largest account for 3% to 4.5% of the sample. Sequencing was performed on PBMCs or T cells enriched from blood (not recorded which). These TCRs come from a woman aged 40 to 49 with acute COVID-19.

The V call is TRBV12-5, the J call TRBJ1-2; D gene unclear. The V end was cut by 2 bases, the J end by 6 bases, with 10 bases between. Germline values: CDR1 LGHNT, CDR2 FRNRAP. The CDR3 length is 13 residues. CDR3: CASGLRTVDGYTF. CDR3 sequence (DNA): TGTGCTAGTGGTTTGCGAACAGTAGATGGCTACACCTTC.

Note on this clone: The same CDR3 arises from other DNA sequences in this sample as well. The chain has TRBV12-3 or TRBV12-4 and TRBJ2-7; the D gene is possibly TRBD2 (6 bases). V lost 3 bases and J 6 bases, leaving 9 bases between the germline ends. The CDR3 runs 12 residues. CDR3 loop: CASSLRGGEQYF. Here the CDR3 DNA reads TGTGCCAGCAGTTTGAGGGGAGGCGAGCAGTACTTC.

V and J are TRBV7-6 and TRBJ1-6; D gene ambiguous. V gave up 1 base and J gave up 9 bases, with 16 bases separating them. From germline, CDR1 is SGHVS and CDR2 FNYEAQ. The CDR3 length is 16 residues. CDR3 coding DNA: TGTGCCAGCAGCTTAGACCCAGTACCTGTTACTTCACCCCTCCACTTT. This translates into CASSLDPVPVTSPLHF.

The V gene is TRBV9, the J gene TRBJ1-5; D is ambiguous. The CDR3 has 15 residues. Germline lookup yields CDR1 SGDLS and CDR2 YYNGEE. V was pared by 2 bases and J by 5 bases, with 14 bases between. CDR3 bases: TGTGCCAGCAGCGTCCTGGGAGGACCCGATCAGCCCCAGCATTTT. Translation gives CASSVLGGPDQPQHF.

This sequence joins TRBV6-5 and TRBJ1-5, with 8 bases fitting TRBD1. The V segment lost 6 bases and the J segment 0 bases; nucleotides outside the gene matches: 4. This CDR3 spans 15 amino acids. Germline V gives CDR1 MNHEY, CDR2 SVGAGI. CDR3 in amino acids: CASSTTGGSNQPQHF. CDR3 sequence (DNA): TGTGCCAGCAGCACTACAGGGGGTAGCAATCAGCCCCAGCATTTT.

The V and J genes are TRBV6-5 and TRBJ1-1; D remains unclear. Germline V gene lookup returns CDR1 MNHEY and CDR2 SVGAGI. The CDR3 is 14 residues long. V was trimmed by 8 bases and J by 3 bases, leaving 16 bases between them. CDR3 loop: CASLFLGRDTEAFF. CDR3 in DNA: TGTGCCAGCTTATTTTTGGGGAGAGACACTGAAGCTTTCTTT.